This entry concerns a single T cell receptor (beta chain). These data originate in a study of T cell changes during pregnancy in multiple sclerosis. V dropped 4 bases and J dropped 1 base, with 12 bases sitting between them. This CDR3 is 14 amino acids long. Germline V gene sequence: CDR1 SGHKS, CDR2 YYEKEE (reference sequence). This table comes from immunoSEQ multiplex PCR, and its TCRdb copy is limited to in-frame clones, with some not included. The sample contains some 67,000 clones, just over 90% of which appear only once. The TCR was taken from a female donor with multiple sclerosis, enrolled in a pregnancy study. The chain links TRBV5-5 to TRBJ2-7; D remains unclear. Sequencing was performed on peripheral blood, taken after pregnancy. The CDR3 reads CASSQSVRSYEQYF. CDR3 sequence (DNA): TGTGCCAGCAGCCAGAGCGTAAGGTCCTACGAGCAGTACTTC. The entire variable domain, with the rest obtained from reference TRBV5-5 and TRBJ2-7, is as follows: DAGVTQSPTHLIKTRGQQVTLRCSPISGHKSVSWYQQVLGQGPQFIFQYYEKEERGRGNFPDRFSARQFPNYSSELNVNALLLGDSALYLCASSQSVRSYEQYFGPGTRLTVT.